These 16 T cell receptor beta chains were sequenced from one sample in a study of patients and donors after allogeneic stem cell transplantation. TCRdb processed the RT-PCR reads anew with MiXCR; each CDR3 protein has one entry. Of about 960,000 distinct CDR3 sequences listed, more than 15% were seen once; the top ten hold 5% to 7.5%. What was sequenced was blood, either unsorted or a sorted T cell fraction (not recorded which). These receptors were obtained from a human donor who was either an allogeneic HSCT recipient or a stem cell or donor lymphocyte infusion donor (not recorded which). It is not recorded whose cells these are; they may come from a transplant donor.

This clonotype showed up just a few times. The chain has TRBV5-6 and TRBJ2-3; 9 nucleotides line up with TRBD1. CDR1 and CDR2 from the germline V gene are SGHDT and YYEEEE. Trimming at V came to 4 bases and at J to 4 bases, leaving 7 bases not matched to a gene. CDR3 length: 15 amino acids. CDR3 nucleotide sequence: TGTGCCAGCAGCCCAGGGGACAGGGCTGCAGATACGCAGTATTTT. It encodes CASSPGDRAADTQYF.

This chain links TRBV12-3 or TRBV12-4 with TRBJ1-6, with D perhaps matching TRBD1 (5 bases). Trimming took off 2 bases at V and 9 bases at J, with 14 bases between the two ends. The CDR3 runs to 15 residues. The CDR3 loop is CASSLQGPPGSPLHF. Written as DNA, the CDR3 is TGTGCCAGCAGTTTACAGGGACCCCCGGGTTCACCCCTCCACTTT.

This clonotype has a handful of counts. The chain joins TRBV6-1 to TRBJ2-1; tentative D call: TRBD1 (5 bases). The CDR3 has 17 amino acids. Trimming removed 6 bases at V and 3 bases at J, with 21 bases between. Germline V lookup: CDR1 MNHNS, CDR2 SASEGT. The CDR3 DNA follows: TGTGCCAGCAGCCCGCTTTTAAGCAGGGTGGACTACAATGAGCAGTTCTTC. It translates to CASSPLLSRVDYNEQFF.

This clonotype was seen more than once but under ten times. This sequence joins TRBV5-5 and TRBJ2-5, with 7 bases aligning to TRBD1. This CDR3 is 15 amino acids long. Unmatched junction bases numbered 6, after V lost 2 bases and J lost 2 bases. Germline V gives CDR1 SGHKS, CDR2 YYEKEE (reference sequence). DNA for the CDR3: TGTGCCAGCAGCTTCCCCCCGGGACAGCAAGAGACCCAGTACTTC. This sequence encodes CASSFPPGQQETQYF.

The chain carries TRBV7-9 and TRBJ1-2; D is unresolved. Looked up from germline, CDR1 is SEHNR and CDR2 is FQNEAQ (reference sequence). The CDR3 is made up of 14 amino acids. Between the trimmed V and J ends, which lost 9 bases and 0 bases, there was a span of 14 bases. CDR3 region: CASWITFPNYGYTF. CDR3 nucleotides: TGTGCCAGTTGGATCACTTTCCCTAACTATGGCTACACCTTC.

This clonotype was counted a few times. This chain links TRBV25-1 with TRBJ2-1, with D perhaps TRBD2 (6 bases). Germline V lookup: CDR1 MGHDK, CDR2 SYGVNS. Trimming took off 3 bases at V and 1 base at J, with 7 bases between the two ends. The CDR3 covers 14 residues. For the CDR3, the DNA is TGTGCCAGCAGTGATGCGGGATCCTACAATGAGCAGTTCTTC. Amino acid sequence: CASSDAGSYNEQFF.

V gene TRBV7-9 combines with J gene TRBJ2-3; 7 bases match TRBD1. Germline assignment: CDR1 SEHNR and CDR2 FQNEAQ (reference sequence). The V gene end was trimmed by 5 bases and the J gene end by 3 bases; junction bases not matched to a gene: 5. This CDR3 contains 14 residues. CDR3 in amino acids: CASSTTGFTDTQYF. The CDR3 DNA reads TGTGCCAGCAGCACGACAGGGTTTACAGATACGCAGTATTTT.

This clonotype has more than one count but fewer than ten. The chain has TRBV7-2 and TRBJ2-7; maybe TRBD1 (5 bases). Between the trimmed V and J ends, which lost 1 base and 2 bases, there was a span of 12 bases. The CDR3 spans 15 residues. The germline V gene encodes CDR1 SGHTA and CDR2 FQGNSA. The CDR3 DNA follows: TGTGCCAGCAGCTTAGGGACATCGATTACCTACGAGCAGTACTTC. Amino acids: CASSLGTSITYEQYF.

This clonotype was counted between two and nine times. The genes are TRBV9 and TRBJ1-1, with 7 bases identical to TRBD1. Germline values: CDR1 SGDLS, CDR2 YYNGEE. V was clipped by 4 bases and J by 3 bases; unmatched bases: 12. This CDR3 comprises 16 residues. The chain's CDR3 is CASSTYRGVGDTEAFF. CDR3 DNA: TGTGCCAGCAGCACCTACAGGGGCGTAGGGGACACTGAAGCTTTCTTT. Supplemented by reference TRBV9 and TRBJ1-1, the full variable domain reads DSGVTQTPKHLITATGQRVTLRCSPRSGDLSVYWYQQSLDQGLQFLIQYYNGEERAKGNILERFSAQQFPDLHSELNLSSLELGDSALYFCASSTYRGVGDTEAFFGQGTRLTVV.

The rearrangement uses TRBV9 and TRBJ2-1; TRBD2 matches 14 bases. V trimming: 6 bases; J trimming: 10 bases; junction bases outside the gene matches: 6. The V gene's germline CDR1 is SGDLS and CDR2 YYNGEE. The CDR3 is 14 amino acids. CDR3 bases: TGTGCCAGCATCGGGACTAGCGGGAGAAAAGAGCAGTTCTTC. Translation gives CASIGTSGRKEQFF.

The chain links TRBV5-6 to TRBJ1-1; weak D call: TRBD1 (5 bases). The ends were cut back, 3 bases at V and 1 base at J, with 19 bases in the middle. The germline CDR1 and CDR2 sequences are SGHDT and YYEEEE. This CDR3 comprises 17 residues. DNA of the CDR3: TGTGCCAGCAGCTGGGCGACACCGGGACGGTCGAACACTGAAGCTTTCTTT. Protein sequence: CASSWATPGRSNTEAFF. Full variable domain (rest looked up from reference TRBV5-6 and TRBJ1-1): DAGVTQSPTHLIKTRGQQVTLRCSPKSGHDTVSWYQQALGQGPQFIFQYYEEEERQRGNFPDRFSGHQFPNYSSELNVNALLLGDSALYLCASSWATPGRSNTEAFFGQGTRLTVV.

This sequence joins TRBV12-3 or TRBV12-4 and TRBJ2-1; 8 nucleotides align to TRBD2. The V and J ends lost 6 bases and 4 bases, in that order; junction bases with no gene match: 20. The CDR3 contains 19 residues. The CDR3 bases are TGTGCCAGCAGATCTGGTCAACTAGCGGTGTCGGGGGGTTACAATGAGCAGTTCTTC. It is translated as CASRSGQLAVSGGYNEQFF.

This clonotype turned up a few times. The chain has TRBV24-1 and TRBJ2-7, with D maybe TRBD1 (5 bases). Germline CDR1 is KGHDR and CDR2 is SFDVKD. Trimming pared 3 bases from V and 0 bases from J, leaving 8 bases between. The CDR3 runs 14 residues. The DNA of the CDR3 is TGTGCCACCAGTGATACAGGAAACTCCTACGAGCAGTACTTC. It translates to CATSDTGNSYEQYF.

This clonotype has just a few counts. This chain connects TRBV2 to TRBJ2-3; TRBD2 agrees at 10 bases. The CDR3 loop spans 14 amino acids. Trimming took 7 bases from V and 6 from J; bases not matched to a gene: 7. In germline, CDR1 is SNHLY, CDR2 FYNNEI. The CDR3 here is CASKREGPGDTQYF. CDR3 sequence (DNA): TGTGCCAGCAAGCGGGAGGGTCCTGGTGATACGCAGTATTTT.

This rearrangement joins TRBV20-1 to TRBJ1-1; weak D call: TRBD1 (6 bases). The CDR3 has 16 residues. V lost 5 bases and J lost 1, with 20 bases in between. Germline V gives CDR1 DFQATT, CDR2 SNEGSKA (reference sequence). This CDR3 is CSAGGVPGARNTEAFF. The CDR3 region has the DNA TGCAGTGCTGGGGGCGTCCCCGGGGCGAGGAACACTGAAGCTTTCTTT.

CDR3 nucleotides: TGTGCCAGCAGCCGGGGACTGAGTGTAGGAAAACTGTTTTTT. Its translation is CASSRGLSVGKLFF. The J gene is TRBJ1-4, the V gene TRBV11-2; the D gene is possibly TRBD1 (5 bases). Between the trimmed V and J ends, which lost 5 bases and 10 bases, there was a span of 17 bases. This CDR3 has 14 residues. Germline V gene sequence: CDR1 SGHAT, CDR2 FQNNGV. Variable domain in full (rest from reference TRBV11-2 and TRBJ1-4): EAGVAQSPRYKIIEKRQSVAFWCNPISGHATLYWYQQILGQGPKLLIQFQNNGVVDDSQLPKDRFSAERLKGVDSTLKIQPAKLEDSAVYLCASSRGLSVGKLFFGSGTQLSVL.